This T cell receptor (beta chain) was captured by sequencing in a study of beta chain features in type 1 diabetes. Overall study results and limits: Patients with Type 1 diabetes showed moderately but significantly shorter TCRB CDR3s in all four CD4+ subsets.

The germline gives CDR1 SEHNR, CDR2 FQNEAQ (reference sequence). The ends were cut back, 5 bases at V and 7 bases at J, with 15 bases in the middle. The CDR3 spans 14 residues. This clone has more than one count but fewer than ten. What it recognizes is unknown. Expressed TCRB transcripts were sequenced because the isolated RNA had all been reverse transcribed beforehand. Using immunoSEQ multiplex PCR, the repertoire was profiled, and TCRdb retains in-frame clones only, with some absent. The table shows about 340,000 clones, with approximately 13% occurring only once. The specimen was naive CD4+ T cells from blood. This chain joins TRBV7-9 and TRBJ2-1, with D unresolved. This TCR was recovered from a woman under 30 with type 1 diabetes. CDR3 coding DNA: TGTGCCAGCAGCCCCTCCCCAGCAGGTAATGAGCAGTTCTTC. It codes for CASSPSPAGNEQFF.